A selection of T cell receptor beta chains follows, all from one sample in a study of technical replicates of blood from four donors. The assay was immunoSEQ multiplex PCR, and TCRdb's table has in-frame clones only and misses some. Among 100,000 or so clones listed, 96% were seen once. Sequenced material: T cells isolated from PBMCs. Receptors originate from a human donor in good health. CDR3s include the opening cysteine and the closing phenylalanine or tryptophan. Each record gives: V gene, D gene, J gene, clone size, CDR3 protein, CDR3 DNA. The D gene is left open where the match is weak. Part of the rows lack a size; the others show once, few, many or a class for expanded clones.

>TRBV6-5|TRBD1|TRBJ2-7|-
CASRLGQASPYEQYF
TGTGCCAGCAGACTTGGACAGGCTAGCCCCTACGAGCAGTACTTC
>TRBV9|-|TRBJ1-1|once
CASSVGMGRMNTEAFF
TGTGCCAGCAGCGTAGGTATGGGCAGAATGAACACTGAAGCTTTCTTT
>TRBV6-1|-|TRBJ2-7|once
CASSEAPTAYRNNSSYEQYF
TGTGCCAGCAGTGAAGCGCCGACCGCATACAGGAACAACTCCTCCTACGAGCAGTACTTC
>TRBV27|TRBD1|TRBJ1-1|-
CASRFDRVIGEAFF
TGTGCCAGCAGGTTCGACAGGGTAATAGGTGAAGCTTTCTTT
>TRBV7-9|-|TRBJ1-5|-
CASSLASGENQPQHF
TGTGCCAGCAGCTTAGCGTCGGGGGAAAATCAGCCCCAGCATTTT
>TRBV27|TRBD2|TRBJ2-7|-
CASSLTAGLADYEQYF
TGTGCCAGCAGTCTAACCGCGGGACTAGCGGACTACGAGCAGTACTTC
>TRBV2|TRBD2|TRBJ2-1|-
CASTTSGGAHEQFF
TGTGCCAGCACGACTAGCGGGGGGGCCCATGAGCAGTTCTTC
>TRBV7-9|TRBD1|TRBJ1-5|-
CASSRTGDWPQHF
TGTGCCAGCAGCCGAACAGGGGATTGGCCCCAGCATTTT
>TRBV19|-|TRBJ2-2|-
CASSNPGVGTGELFF
TGTGCCAGTAGTAATCCGGGAGTAGGTACCGGGGAGCTGTTTTTT
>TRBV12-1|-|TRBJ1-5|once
CASSFARRGLDQPQHF
TGTGCCAGCAGCTTTGCTCGCAGGGGGCTGGACCAGCCCCAGCATTTT
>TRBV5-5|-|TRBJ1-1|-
CASSPSMNTEAFF
TGTGCCAGCAGCCCTTCTATGAACACTGAAGCTTTCTTT
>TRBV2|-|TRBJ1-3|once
CASEIAVSGNTIYF
TGTGCCAGCGAGATTGCTGTCTCTGGAAACACCATATATTTT
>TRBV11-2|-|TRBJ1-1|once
CASSTFRGDTEAFF
TGTGCCAGCAGCACCTTCAGGGGTGACACTGAAGCTTTCTTT
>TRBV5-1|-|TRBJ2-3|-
CASSGRGINQDTQYF
TGCGCCAGCAGCGGACGGGGAATTAATCAGGATACGCAGTATTTT
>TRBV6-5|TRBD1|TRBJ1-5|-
CASRATGVGQPQHF
TGTGCCAGCAGGGCAACAGGGGTAGGGCAGCCCCAGCATTTT
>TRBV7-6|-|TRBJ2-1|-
CASSASSRGPTEYNEQFF
TGTGCCAGCAGCGCTTCGTCCCGGGGTCCAACTGAGTACAATGAGCAGTTCTTC
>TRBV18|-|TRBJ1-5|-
CASSPPLTGKNPNQPQHF
TGTGCCAGCTCACCACCGCTAACAGGGAAAAACCCTAATCAGCCCCAGCATTTT
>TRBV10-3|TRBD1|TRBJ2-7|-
CAISESIAPRDRGMGEQYF
TGTGCCATCAGTGAGTCGATTGCCCCCCGGGACAGGGGAATGGGGGAGCAGTACTTC
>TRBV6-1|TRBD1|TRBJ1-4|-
CASKLDRGREKLFF
TGTGCCAGCAAATTGGACAGGGGACGTGAAAAACTGTTTTTT
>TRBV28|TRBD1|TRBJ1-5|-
CASSPRDRGGNQPQHF
TGTGCCAGCAGTCCACGGGACAGGGGTGGAAATCAGCCCCAGCATTTT
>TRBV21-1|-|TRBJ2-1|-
CASSRARGRSYNEQFF
TGTGCCAGCAGCAGAGCCAGGGGACGGTCCTACAATGAGCAGTTCTTC
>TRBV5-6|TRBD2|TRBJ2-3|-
CASSSSSGSTDTQYF
TGTGCCAGCAGCTCCTCTAGCGGGAGTACAGATACGCAGTATTTT
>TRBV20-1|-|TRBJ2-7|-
CSANQDYEQYF
TGCAGTGCTAACCAGGATTACGAGCAGTACTTC
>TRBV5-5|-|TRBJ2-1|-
CASSLRGEYNEQFF
TGTGCCAGCAGCTTGCGCGGGGAGTACAATGAGCAGTTCTTC
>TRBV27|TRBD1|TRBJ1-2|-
CASSLTGNYGYTF
TGTGCCAGCAGTCTGACAGGGAACTATGGCTACACCTTC
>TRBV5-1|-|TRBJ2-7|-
CASSGGLAYEQYF
TGCGCCAGCAGCGGGGGACTTGCCTACGAGCAGTACTTC
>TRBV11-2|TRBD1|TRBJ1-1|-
CASSPTTGAEAFF
TGTGCCAGCAGCCCGACGACAGGGGCTGAAGCTTTCTTT
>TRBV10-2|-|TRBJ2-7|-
CATIDRIPRKYF
TGCGCCACCATTGACAGAATTCCTAGGAAGTACTTC
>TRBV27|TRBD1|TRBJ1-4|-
CASSLSQQGEKLFF
TGTGCCAGCAGTTTATCCCAACAGGGGGAAAAACTGTTTTTT
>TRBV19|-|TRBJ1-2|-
CASTTGGRERNYGYTF
TGTGCCAGTACTACGGGGGGCAGGGAACGGAACTATGGCTACACCTTC
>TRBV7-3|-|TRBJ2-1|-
CASSSDRFPYNEQFF
TGTGCCAGCAGCTCCGACAGGTTCCCCTACAATGAGCAGTTCTTC
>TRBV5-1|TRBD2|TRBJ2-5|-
CASSRNLGGFQETQYF
TGCGCCAGCAGTCGTAACTTGGGGGGGTTCCAAGAGACCCAGTACTTC
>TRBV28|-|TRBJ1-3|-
CASSFGSGNTIYF
TGTGCCAGCAGTTTTGGGAGTGGAAACACCATATATTTT
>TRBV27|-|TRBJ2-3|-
CASSYRRTGFGAGQSTDTQYF
TGTGCCAGCAGTTACCGACGTACAGGGTTCGGAGCGGGACAAAGCACAGATACGCAGTATTTT
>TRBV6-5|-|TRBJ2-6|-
CASSYRGYSGANVLTF
TGTGCCAGCAGTTACCGGGGGTACTCTGGGGCCAACGTCCTGACTTTC
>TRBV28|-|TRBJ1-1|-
CASSSGGTGHTEAFF
TGTGCCAGCAGTTCCGGGGGGACGGGGCACACTGAAGCTTTCTTT
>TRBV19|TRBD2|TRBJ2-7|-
CASSASGTYGQYF
TGTGCCTCCTCCGCTAGCGGAACCTATGGACAGTACTTC
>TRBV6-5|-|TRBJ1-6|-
CASSYSSGLGSPLHF
TGTGCCAGCAGTTACTCGTCAGGGTTAGGATCACCCCTCCACTTT
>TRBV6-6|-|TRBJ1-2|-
CASSTTQYGGENGYTF
TGTGCCAGCAGTACTACTCAATACGGGGGTGAGAATGGCTACACCTTC
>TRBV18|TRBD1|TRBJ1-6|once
CASSPQNRGYNSPLHF
TGTGCCAGCTCACCACAAAACAGGGGGTATAATTCACCCCTCCACTTT
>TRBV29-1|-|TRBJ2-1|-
CSGITSNEQFF
TGCAGCGGAATTACTAGCAATGAGCAGTTCTTC
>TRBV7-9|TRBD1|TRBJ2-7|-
CASSLSRTGSNEQYF
TGTGCCAGCAGCTTATCCCGGACAGGGTCGAACGAGCAGTACTTC
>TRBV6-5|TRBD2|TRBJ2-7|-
CASRSSGGVYEQYF
TGTGCCAGCAGATCTAGCGGGGGAGTCTACGAGCAGTACTTC
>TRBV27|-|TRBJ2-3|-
CASSFSLNTDTQYF
TGTGCCAGCAGTTTTAGTTTAAACACAGATACGCAGTATTTT
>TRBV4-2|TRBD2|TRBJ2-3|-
CASSQDKKGAGGSTDTQYF
TGTGCCAGCAGCCAAGATAAGAAAGGGGCGGGGGGGAGCACAGATACGCAGTATTTT
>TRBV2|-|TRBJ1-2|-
CASRPQNYGYTF
TGTGCCAGCAGGCCCCAGAATTATGGCTACACCTTC
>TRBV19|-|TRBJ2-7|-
CATTQGAYEQYF
TGTGCCACGACCCAGGGCGCCTACGAGCAGTACTTC
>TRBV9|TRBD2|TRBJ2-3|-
CASSVDAGGTDTQYF
TGTGCCAGCAGCGTAGATGCGGGGGGGACAGATACGCAGTATTTT
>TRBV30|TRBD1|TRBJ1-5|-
CACAPGGQANQPQHF
TGTGCCTGCGCACCAGGGGGACAGGCGAATCAGCCCCAGCATTTT
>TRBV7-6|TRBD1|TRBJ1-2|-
CASSPSVGQVYNYGYTF
TGTGCCAGCAGCCCATCGGTGGGACAGGTTTATAACTATGGCTACACCTTC